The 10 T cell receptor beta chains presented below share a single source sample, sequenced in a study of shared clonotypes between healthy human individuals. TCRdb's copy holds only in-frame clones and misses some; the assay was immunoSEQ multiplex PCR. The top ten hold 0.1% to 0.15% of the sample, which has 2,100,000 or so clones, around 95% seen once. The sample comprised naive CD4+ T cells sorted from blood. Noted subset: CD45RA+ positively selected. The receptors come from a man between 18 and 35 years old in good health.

This chain's CDR3 is CASSYRQDRDYGYTF. CDR3 coding DNA: TGTGCCAGCAGTTACCGGCAGGACAGGGACTATGGCTACACCTTC. The chain uses TRBV6-5 and TRBJ1-2; TRBD1 matches at 8 bases. Trimming cost V 2 bases and J 3 bases; bases outside gene matches: 5. The germline V gene encodes CDR1 MNHEY and CDR2 SVGAGI. The CDR3 loop spans 15 amino acids.

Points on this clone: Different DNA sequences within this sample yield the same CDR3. CDR3 bases: TGTGCCATCAGTGACTCCTACAATGAGCAGTTCTTC. Translation gives CAISDSYNEQFF. The J gene is TRBJ2-1, the V gene TRBV10-3; D gene ambiguous. CDR1 ENHRY and CDR2 SYGVKD come from the germline V gene. Trimming pared 3 bases from V and 0 bases from J, leaving 0 bases between. The CDR3 runs to 12 residues.

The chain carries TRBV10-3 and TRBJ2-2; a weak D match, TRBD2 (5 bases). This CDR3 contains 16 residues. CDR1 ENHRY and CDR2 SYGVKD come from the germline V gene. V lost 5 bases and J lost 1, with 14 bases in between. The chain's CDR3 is CAISQNGGGNTGELFF. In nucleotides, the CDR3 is TGTGCCATCAGTCAAAACGGAGGCGGGAACACCGGGGAGCTGTTTTTT.

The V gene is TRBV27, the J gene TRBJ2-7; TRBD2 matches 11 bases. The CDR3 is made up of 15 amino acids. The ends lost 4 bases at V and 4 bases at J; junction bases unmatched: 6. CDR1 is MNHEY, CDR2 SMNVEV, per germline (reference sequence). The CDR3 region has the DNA TGTGCCAGCAGTTCCCCCGGGACTAGCGGATACGAGCAGTACTTC. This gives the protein CASSSPGTSGYEQYF.

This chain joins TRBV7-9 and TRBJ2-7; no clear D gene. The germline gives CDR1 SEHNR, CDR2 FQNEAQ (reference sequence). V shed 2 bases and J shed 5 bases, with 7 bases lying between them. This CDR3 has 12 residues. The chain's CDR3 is CASSLTSDEQYF. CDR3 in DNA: TGTGCCAGCAGCTTAACCTCGGACGAGCAGTACTTC.

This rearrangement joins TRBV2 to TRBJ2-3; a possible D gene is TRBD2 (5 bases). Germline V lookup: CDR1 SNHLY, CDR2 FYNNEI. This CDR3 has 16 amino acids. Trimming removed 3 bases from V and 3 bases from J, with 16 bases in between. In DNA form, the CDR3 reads TGTGCCAGCAGTGACGTGTCGCGGTGGGAGACAGATACGCAGTATTTT. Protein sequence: CASSDVSRWETDTQYF.

The CDR3 DNA sequence: TGTGCCAGCAGCTTGAGTAGGCAGGGGGGCGAGCAGTACTTC. Its protein is CASSLSRQGGEQYF. The chain carries TRBV5-4 and TRBJ2-7; D might be TRBD1 (7 bases). The CDR3 extends over 14 amino acids. The ends were cut back, 1 base at V and 6 bases at J, with 14 bases in the middle. Germline CDR1 reads SGHNT; CDR2 reads YYREEE (reference sequence).

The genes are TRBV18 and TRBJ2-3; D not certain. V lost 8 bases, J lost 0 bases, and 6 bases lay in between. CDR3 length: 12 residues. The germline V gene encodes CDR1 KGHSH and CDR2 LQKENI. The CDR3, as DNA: TGTGCCAGCCAGAGTAGCACAGATACGCAGTATTTT. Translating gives CASQSSTDTQYF.

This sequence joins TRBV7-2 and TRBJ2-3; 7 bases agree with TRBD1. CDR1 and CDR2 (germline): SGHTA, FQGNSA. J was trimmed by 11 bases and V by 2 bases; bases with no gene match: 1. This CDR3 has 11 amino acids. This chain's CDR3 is CASSLQGEQYF. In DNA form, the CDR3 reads TGTGCCAGCAGCTTACAGGGGGAGCAGTATTTT.

CDR3 in DNA: TGTGCCAGCAGTGTTAGCGGACAGGGAGGGGGAGGGAACACTGAAGCTTTCTTT. Translation gives CASSVSGQGGGGNTEAFF. V and J are TRBV27 and TRBJ1-1; 8 positions match TRBD1. Trimming cost V 5 bases and J 1 base; bases outside gene matches: 15. The CDR3 totals 18 residues. The germline CDR1 and CDR2 sequences are MNHEY and SMNVEV (reference sequence).